The 22 T cell receptor beta chains reported below all come from one sample, sequenced in a study of blood T cell repertoires in COVID-19. Assay: immunoSEQ multiplex PCR; the TCRdb copy retains only in-frame clones and omits some. In the table there are approximately 82,000 clones, 85% of which are singletons. The specimen sequenced was peripheral blood. Receptor source: a woman between 65 and 79 years old with active or convalescent COVID-19.

The chain is built from TRBV7-8 and TRBJ2-7; the match to TRBD1 covers 7 bases. This CDR3 contains 14 residues. The junction had 5 bases not matched to a gene; V was cut back by 2 bases and J by 4 bases. CDR1 and CDR2 (germline): SGHVS, FQNEAQ. CDR3 in amino acids: CASSLLEQGYEQYF. The DNA for the CDR3 is TGTGCCAGCAGCTTATTAGAACAGGGGTACGAGCAGTACTTC.

This rearrangement joins TRBV7-8 to TRBJ2-7; perhaps TRBD1 as D (6 bases). CDR3 length equals 15 residues. V was shortened by 5 bases and J by 0 bases, with 14 bases between the two germline ends. Germline CDR1 and CDR2: SGHVS and FQNEAQ. The CDR3: CASSGRWTASYEQYF. CDR3 nucleotide sequence: TGTGCCAGCAGCGGGCGCTGGACAGCCTCCTACGAGCAGTACTTC. Drawing the rest from reference TRBV7-8 and TRBJ2-7, the complete variable domain is GAGVSQSPRYKVAKRGQDVALRCDPISGHVSLFWYQQALGQGPEFLTYFQNEAQLDKSGLPSDRFFAERPEGSVSTLKIQRTQQEDSAVYLCASSGRWTASYEQYFGPGTRLTVT.

The chain combines TRBV7-9 with TRBJ1-6; D may be TRBD1 (5 bases). This CDR3 has 14 residues. With 2 bases removed from V and 6 bases from J, the gap between germline ends came to 8 bases. Germline CDR1 reads SEHNR; CDR2 reads FQNEAQ (reference sequence). CDR3 DNA: TGTGCCAGCAGCTTATCGCAGGGTAATTCACCCCTCCACTTT. Encoded protein: CASSLSQGNSPLHF.

The chain links TRBV27 to TRBJ1-2, with 7 nucleotides matching TRBD1. This CDR3 spans 14 amino acids. Germline assignment: CDR1 MNHEY and CDR2 SMNVEV (reference sequence). Trimming took 6 bases from V and 5 from J; bases not matched to a gene: 9. The CDR3 sequence is CASRGTGTVYGYTF. In nucleotides, the CDR3 is TGTGCCAGCAGGGGGACCGGGACAGTATATGGCTACACCTTC.

CDR3 bases: TGTGCCAGCAGCCTCCGTGGGGGACAGGGCACTGAAGCTTTCTTT. Amino acids: CASSLRGGQGTEAFF. The chain is built from TRBV7-6 and TRBJ1-1; 9 bases map to TRBD1. Trimming took 5 bases from V and 4 from J; bases not matched to a gene: 8. CDR3 length equals 15 residues. Germline V lookup: CDR1 SGHVS, CDR2 FNYEAQ.

The V gene is TRBV2, the J gene TRBJ1-4, with 12 bases matching TRBD1. The V and J ends lost 4 bases and 8 bases, in that order; junction bases with no gene match: 5. The length of the CDR3 is 15 residues. CDR1 is SNHLY and CDR2 is FYNNEI in the germline V gene. CDR3 residues: CASSGGQGAWEKLFF. As DNA, the CDR3 is TGTGCCAGCAGTGGGGGACAGGGGGCATGGGAAAAACTGTTTTTT.

The chain couples TRBV30 to TRBJ2-3; TRBD2 matches 13 bases. Germline CDR1 is GTSNPN and CDR2 is SVGIG (reference sequence). Trimming cost V 3 bases and J 0 bases; bases outside gene matches: 9. The CDR3 totals 18 residues. CDR3 coding DNA: TGTGCCTGGAGCCTACTAGCGGGGGGGCCGTGTAGCACAGATACGCAGTATTTT. Its protein is CAWSLLAGGPCSTDTQYF.

The rearrangement uses TRBV7-2 and TRBJ1-2, with TRBD1 as a possible D gene (5 bases). The CDR3 has 15 amino acids. Looked up from germline, CDR1 is SGHTA and CDR2 is FQGNSA. V gave up 1 base and J gave up 4 bases, with 13 bases separating them. CDR3 region: CASSLEGQSFYGYTF. Written as DNA, the CDR3 is TGTGCCAGCAGCTTAGAGGGGCAATCCTTCTATGGCTACACCTTC. The whole variable domain, filled in from reference TRBV7-2 and TRBJ1-2, reads GAGVSQSPSNKVTEKGKDVELRCDPISGHTALYWYRQSLGQGLEFLIYFQGNSAPDKSGLPSDRFSAERTGGSVSTLTIQRTQQEDSAVYLCASSLEGQSFYGYTFGSGTRLTVV.

This clone is a singleton in its sample. V and J are TRBV7-9 and TRBJ1-1; 8 nucleotides agree with TRBD1. V lost 6 bases, J lost 4 bases, and 7 bases stayed unmatched. There are 14 residues in the CDR3. The germline CDR1 and CDR2 sequences are SEHNR and FQNEAQ (reference sequence). CDR3 residues: CASRLTGGITEAFF. CDR3 bases: TGTGCCAGCAGACTAACAGGGGGGATCACTGAAGCTTTCTTT. The full variable domain, its missing parts supplied by reference TRBV7-9 and TRBJ1-1, is DTGVSQNPRHKITKRGQNVTFRCDPISEHNRLYWYRQTLGQGPEFLTYFQNEAQLEKSRLLSDRFSAERPKGSFSTLEIQRTEQGDSAMYLCASRLTGGITEAFFGQGTRLTVV.

This chain connects TRBV5-5 to TRBJ2-7, with 8 bases aligning to TRBD2. The V and J ends lost 3 bases and 2 bases, in that order; junction bases with no gene match: 4. CDR1 SGHKS and CDR2 YYEKEE come from the germline V gene (reference sequence). This CDR3 is 14 amino acids long. This CDR3 is CASSSPGGTYEQYF. Here the CDR3 DNA reads TGTGCCAGCAGCTCACCGGGGGGGACCTACGAGCAGTACTTC.

This clone has just one count. The chain's CDR3 is CATSDSWTGKLFF. The CDR3 DNA is TGTGCCACCAGTGACAGTTGGACAGGAAAACTGTTTTTT. This chain uses TRBV24-1 with TRBJ1-4; TRBD1 matches 7 bases. Trimming took 4 bases from V and 10 from J; bases not matched to a gene: 5. This CDR3 has 13 residues. CDR1 is KGHDR, CDR2 SFDVKD, per germline.

This chain links TRBV4-1 with TRBJ1-5, with D perhaps TRBD1 (6 bases). The CDR3 totals 14 residues. Looked up from germline, CDR1 is MGHRA and CDR2 is YSYEKL. The V end lost 6 bases, the J end lost 7 bases, and 16 bases lay between the germline ends. In nucleotides, the CDR3 is TGCGCCAGCAGGTCTCAACAGGGATGGCAGCCCCAGCATTTT. Translated: CASRSQQGWQPQHF.

This sequence joins TRBV28 and TRBJ1-5, with 7 bases that match TRBD1. Per germline, CDR1 MDHEN and CDR2 SYDVKM. V lost 5 bases to trimming and J lost 6 bases; unmatched junction nucleotides: 7. The CDR3 covers 14 residues. The CDR3: CASSRPRGIQPQHF. CDR3 sequence (DNA): TGTGCCAGCAGTCGACCCAGGGGGATTCAGCCCCAGCATTTT.

The J gene is TRBJ2-1, the V gene TRBV5-4; the D is unclear. Germline V gene lookup returns CDR1 SGHNT and CDR2 YYREEE (reference sequence). Trimming left V 0 bases short and J 2 bases short, with 12 bases between. This CDR3 is built from 16 residues. CDR3 in amino acids: CASSLALARTYNEQFF. The CDR3 bases are TGTGCCAGCAGCTTGGCCCTGGCTAGGACCTACAATGAGCAGTTCTTC.

The chain employs TRBV6-1 and TRBJ1-6; D possibly corresponds to TRBD1 (5 bases). CDR1 and CDR2 from the germline V gene are MNHNS and SASEGT. This CDR3 comprises 19 residues. Trimming removed 2 bases from V and 1 base from J, with 18 bases in between. CDR3 nucleotide sequence: TGTGCCAGCAGTGAAAGGTTGCAGGGCAGCAGTTCCTATAATTCACCCCTCCACTTT. The encoded protein is CASSERLQGSSSYNSPLHF.

This clone was counted only a few times. This rearrangement joins TRBV5-1 to TRBJ1-6; D is perhaps TRBD1 (6 bases). Looked up from germline, CDR1 is SGHRS and CDR2 is YFSETQ. This CDR3 has 15 amino acids. V shed 4 bases and J shed 9 bases, with 17 bases lying between them. In nucleotides, the CDR3 is TGCGCCAGCAGCAGCACGCAGGGGTTCAGTTCACCCCTCCACTTT. Translation gives CASSSTQGFSSPLHF.

The rearrangement joins TRBV4-1 to TRBJ1-1; no reliable D call. This CDR3 region has 15 residues. Trimming took 1 base from V and 1 from J, leaving 10 bases between them. The germline CDR1 and CDR2 sequences are MGHRA and YSYEKL. Here the CDR3 reads CASSQVANQNTEAFF. For the CDR3, the DNA is TGCGCCAGCAGCCAAGTCGCTAACCAGAACACTGAAGCTTTCTTT.

Only one count was recorded for this clone. The genes are TRBV21-1 and TRBJ2-7; no DNA check was done on the table's D call, TRBD1. TRBV21-1 is designated a pseudogene. This CDR3 comprises 13 residues. CDR3 bases: TGTGCCAGCAGCGCCCGGACAGGTGGGAATACATGGTTC. Its translation: CASSARTGGNTWF.

This chain links TRBV5-1 with TRBJ2-2; TRBD1 might be the D (5 bases). Per the germline V gene, CDR1 is SGHRS and CDR2 is YFSETQ. V was trimmed by 3 bases and J by 5 bases, leaving 17 bases between them. There are 16 residues in the CDR3. The CDR3 is CASSYYQGVSTGELFF. The DNA of the CDR3 is TGCGCCAGCAGCTACTACCAGGGTGTATCGACCGGGGAGCTGTTTTTT.

The V call is TRBV18, the J call TRBJ2-7; 8 bases line up with TRBD2. The CDR3 covers 15 residues. V lost 3 bases, J lost 2 bases, and 6 bases stayed unmatched. CDR1 and CDR2 from the germline V gene are KGHSH and LQKENI. CDR3 nucleotide sequence: TGTGCCAGCTCACCCGGGCGGGGGGACACCTACGAGCAGTACTTC. Encoded protein: CASSPGRGDTYEQYF. The complete variable domain, with remaining parts taken from reference TRBV18 and TRBJ2-7, reads NAGVMQNPRHLVRRRGQEARLRCSPMKGHSHVYWYRQLPEEGLKFMVYLQKENIIDESGMPKERFSAEFPKEGPSILRIQQVVRGDSAAYFCASSPGRGDTYEQYFGPGTRLTVT.

The table lists this clone with a count of one. This chain joins TRBV20-1 and TRBJ1-2; D is uncertain. The CDR3 extends over 11 amino acids. Germline V gene sequence: CDR1 DFQATT, CDR2 SNEGSKA (reference sequence). Trimming cost V 2 bases and J 6 bases, with 7 bases left between them. CDR3 nucleotides: TGCAGTGCTAGAACCAGTCATGGCTACACCTTC. Its protein is CSARTSHGYTF.

The CDR3 here is CASSGGGADGYTF. DNA of the CDR3: TGTGCCAGCAGTGGGGGAGGGGCAGATGGCTACACCTTC. This chain connects TRBV2 to TRBJ1-2; D might be TRBD1 (5 bases). V shed 4 bases and J shed 6 bases, with 12 bases lying between them. This CDR3 comprises 13 residues. CDR1 and CDR2 (germline): SNHLY, FYNNEI. Combining the CDR3 with reference TRBV2 and TRBJ1-2 gives the whole variable domain EPEVTQTPSHQVTQMGQEVILRCVPISNHLYFYWYRQILGQKVEFLVSFYNNEISEKSEIFDDQFSVERPDGSNFTLKIRSTKLEDSAMYFCASSGGGADGYTFGSGTRLTVV.